Listed below are T cell receptor beta chains from one sample, sequenced in a study of cytomegalovirus exposure and HLA in healthy donors. Clones were read by immunoSEQ multiplex PCR, and TCRdb kept only the in-frame ones, dropping some. This table has more than 70,000 clones, roughly 73% appearing once. Sequenced sample: PBMCs. All receptors come from a boy aged 5 to 17 in good health and CMV-seronegative. CDR3s include the opening cysteine and the closing phenylalanine or tryptophan. The D gene is left open where the match is weak. Clone size is stated in some rows and not others, as once, few, many or a class when expanded.

j_call d_call v_call clone_size cdr3_aa cdr3_nt
TRBJ2-7 TRBD2 TRBV30 - CAWSVLRLAGAPGSGQYF TGTGCCTGGAGTGTACTGAGACTAGCGGGGGCGCCGGGATCGGGACAGTACTTC
TRBJ2-7 TRBD1 TRBV5-8 few CASKDRDSYEQYF TGTGCCAGCAAGGACAGGGATTCCTACGAGCAGTACTTC
TRBJ1-1 - TRBV25-1 - CASSESGSVNTEAFF TGTGCCAGCAGTGAATCGGGGTCGGTGAACACTGAAGCTTTCTTT
TRBJ1-2 TRBD1 TRBV29-1 - CSVVNGPVGQGAEGYGYTF TGCAGCGTCGTGAATGGCCCGGTCGGACAGGGGGCAGAGGGCTATGGCTACACCTTC
TRBJ2-7 TRBD1 TRBV29-1 - CSVEGETGMDGQYF TGCAGCGTTGAAGGGGAGACAGGGATGGACGGGCAGTACTTC
TRBJ1-4 TRBD1 TRBV15 - CATSQTQGWAEKLFF TGTGCCACCAGCCAAACACAGGGGTGGGCTGAAAAACTGTTTTTT
TRBJ2-2 TRBD2 TRBV4-1 - CASRGTSGVRGELFF TGCGCCAGCCGGGGGACTAGCGGAGTCCGCGGGGAGCTGTTTTTT
TRBJ2-1 - TRBV21-1 - CASSRTSGRINEQFF TGTGCCAGCAGCAGGACTAGCGGGAGAATCAATGAGCAGTTCTTC
TRBJ2-2 - TRBV10-3 once CASSQGPNTGELFF TGTGCCTCTTCTCAGGGGCCGAACACCGGGGAGCTGTTTTTT
TRBJ2-7 TRBD1 TRBV5-4 once CASSQPGQALLSPGYEQYF TGTGCCAGCAGCCAGCCGGGACAGGCACTTCTCTCGCCTGGCTACGAGCAGTACTTC
TRBJ1-1 TRBD1 TRBV29-1 - CSVGSIQGGTEAFF TGCAGCGTTGGATCGATACAGGGGGGAACTGAAGCTTTCTTT
TRBJ1-3 - TRBV29-1 - CSVVLPNSGNTIYF TGCAGCGTCGTCCTTCCTAACTCTGGAAACACCATATATTTT
TRBJ2-5 - TRBV6-1 - CASNRDIQETQYF TGTGCCAGCAACCGGGACATTCAAGAGACCCAGTACTTC
TRBJ2-1 TRBD2 TRBV15 - CATGLAGDYNEQFF TGTGCCACAGGACTAGCGGGCGACTACAATGAGCAGTTCTTC
TRBJ1-1 - TRBV28 few CASSFDLNTEAFF TGTGCCAGCAGTTTTGACTTGAACACTGAAGCTTTCTTT
TRBJ2-7 - TRBV14 - CASSQGYGSYEQYF TGTGCCAGCAGCCAGGGCTATGGATCCTACGAGCAGTACTTC
TRBJ1-5 - TRBV7-2 few CASSPERYQPQHF TGTGCCAGCAGCCCGGAGAGGTATCAGCCCCAGCATTTT
TRBJ1-5 - TRBV12-2 - CASRFDSTSNQPQHF TGTGCAAGTCGCTTCGACTCAACTAGCAATCAGCCCCAGCATTTT
TRBJ1-5 TRBD1 TRBV4-3 - CASSQDRRQGAQPQHF TGCGCCAGCAGCCAAGATAGGAGACAGGGGGCCCAGCCCCAGCATTTT
TRBJ1-2 - TRBV6-5 few CASSYSRQTRDYTF TGTGCCAGCAGTTACTCGAGGCAGACCCGTGACTACACCTTC
TRBJ1-1 - TRBV30 - CASRSGDTEAFF TGTGCCTCACGATCGGGAGACACTGAAGCTTTCTTT
TRBJ2-7 TRBD2 TRBV10-3 - CAISLSGPTYEQYF TGTGCCATCAGCCTTAGCGGGCCGACCTACGAGCAGTACTTC
TRBJ2-3 - TRBV9 once CASSVDAAPEHF TGTGCCAGCAGCGTAGATGCGGCCCCCGAACATTTT
TRBJ1-1 - TRBV5-1 - CASSLGESGVRAFF TGCGCCAGCAGCTTGGGGGAGTCCGGCGTACGCGCTTTCTTT
TRBJ1-1 - TRBV5-4 - CASSSSNTEAFF TGTGCCAGCAGCTCATCGAACACTGAAGCTTTCTTT
TRBJ1-2 TRBD1 TRBV6-5 - CASSYSGQEENYGYTF TGTGCCAGCAGTTACTCGGGACAGGAAGAGAATTATGGCTACACCTTC
TRBJ1-1 TRBD1 TRBV6-4 - CASSDSPGQGRPEAFF TGTGCCAGCAGTGACTCCCCCGGACAGGGTAGGCCTGAAGCTTTCTTT
TRBJ1-1 - TRBV28 - CASLGARNTEAFF TGTGCCAGCCTCGGAGCGCGGAACACTGAAGCTTTCTTT
TRBJ1-2 TRBD1 TRBV6-5 - CASSLDRERYGYTF TGTGCCAGCAGCTTGGACAGGGAACGCTATGGCTACACCTTC
TRBJ1-1 - TRBV4-1 - CGRSGTEAFF TGCGGTCGTTCGGGCACTGAAGCTTTCTTT
TRBJ2-1 - TRBV21-1 few CASPAGVANEQFF TGTGCCAGCCCCGCGGGGGTCGCAAATGAGCAGTTCTTC
TRBJ1-4 - TRBV5-6 - CASSQGHINEKLFF TGTGCCAGCAGCCAGGGACATATTAATGAAAAACTGTTTTTT
TRBJ2-3 - TRBV21-1 once CASSKGPGTLGGTDTQYF TGTGCCAGCAGCAAAGGGCCTGGGACTCTGGGAGGCACAGATACGCAGTATTTT
TRBJ2-7 TRBD1 TRBV18 few CASSPPPGGAGYEQYF TGTGCCAGCTCACCCCCACCAGGGGGCGCAGGTTACGAGCAGTACTTC
TRBJ1-1 - TRBV6-5 - CASSYNYDSYTEAFF TGTGCCAGCAGTTATAACTATGACAGCTACACTGAAGCTTTCTTT
TRBJ2-5 TRBD1 TRBV30 - CARTGTGRQETQYF TGTGCCCGTACCGGGACAGGACGACAAGAGACCCAGTACTTC